The clone carrying this TCR beta chain has only one observation. Trimming removed 5 bases at V and 6 bases at J, with 19 bases between. In germline, CDR1 is GTSNPN, CDR2 SVGIG (reference sequence). The CDR3 has 14 residues. Only in-frame clones appear in the TCRdb table, and some are missing; sequencing was by immunoSEQ multiplex PCR. This table has tens of thousands of clones, approximately 90% appearing once. The data stem from a study of technical replicates of blood from several donors. This TCR derives from a human donor in good health. Some clones in this sample may be carry-over from other donors' samples. Sample: PBMCs. The V gene is TRBV30, the J gene TRBJ1-1; tentative D call: TRBD1 (5 bases). The CDR3 DNA sequence: TGTGCCTGGGAAAGTGGGGCAGGGCTATCTGAAGCTTTCTTT. Residues: CAWESGAGLSEAFF.